This TCR beta chain is from a study of shared clonotypes between healthy human individuals (TCRdb year 2020). Regarding the study in general: Two women and three men aged 18 to 49 years were included in the cohort. For each donor, CD4 naive and CD4 memory were each given three plates, CD8 naive was given two plates, and CD8 memory was given one plate. To estimate repertoire size and how much clonotypes are shared between individuals, the study performed deep sequencing of blood TCR repertoires from a handful of healthy adults. To increase sequencing depth and limit assay-specific biases, TCR repertoire library preparation and sequencing were carried out by different laboratories using diverse techniques. Per donor, leukapheresis produced somewhere between about 0.94 and 9.5 billion PBMCs.

In this sample, this clone turned up once. Its antigen has not been determined. Base qualities are not at hand, and no much larger clone is one base apart. Broad study findings and their caveats: Pairwise subsampling led to the expectation that sequencing depth would affect the degree of clonotype sharing among donors. Naive subsets generally had larger estimated clonotype richness than memory subsets. Sharing across a handful of donors was observed for about 4.8% of naive CD4, over 3% of naive CD8, around 2.5% of memory CD4, and around 0.4% of memory CD8 clonotypes. Sampling was restricted to blood, and TCR repertoires in tissue are likely to differ from TCR repertoires in blood. Because the study included a small number of donors, the genetic and exposure-history diversity represented was limited. Clonotypes shared by all four sorted-subset donors showed higher generation probabilities than non-shared clonotypes. Incomplete sequencing was indicated by rarefaction of sorted-subset datasets, despite the large sequencing depth.

CDR1 and CDR2, looked up from the germline V gene, are SGHRS and YFSETQ. V loses 4 bases at its end and J loses 6 bases; junction bases beyond the gene matches: 14. From the cysteine up to the phenylalanine, the CDR3 has a length of 19 residues. The kept DNA is CDR3 alone, 57 bases in frame from the first base. Healthy HIV-negative adults with no recently reported acute infections or vaccinations were included as donors. All donors were Caucasian adults living in Nashville, Tennessee, USA. Magnetic negative selection was used to enrich CD4+ T cells, after which naive cells were positively selected on CD45RA and the negative fraction became the memory subset. After blood collection by leukapheresis, PBMCs were isolated using Ficoll-Histopaque density gradient centrifugation and then cryopreserved in the vapor phase of liquid nitrogen. Analytical flow cytometry was used to check the purity and quantity of every magnetically sorted T cell population. Genomic DNA was isolated from each sorted fraction and quantified by UV absorbance on a Nanodrop 2000c.

Using the deep immunoSEQ assay, TCR CDR3 regions were amplified from genomic DNA by multiplex PCR. For each cell subset, the extracted genomic DNA was distributed evenly across all wells of several immunoSEQ 96-well plates, and each plate served as one replicate. For sorted subsets, each replicate PCR was loaded with about 200 ng genomic DNA, equivalent to 30,000 or so T cell genomes. The purified libraries were quantified using a Qubit 3.0 fluorometer, sized with a Bioanalyzer 2100, and then quantified again using the KAPA Library Quantification kit. Each immunoSEQ 96-well plate was sequenced on its own single-read 150-cycle Illumina NextSeq 550 flow cell. Per the source publication's procedure: Because the immunoSEQ output held only junctional sequences and lacked quality scores, the filtering could not match the filtering applied to full-length reads. Sequences were annotated with PyIR, a Python wrapper for IgBLAST v1.9, using IMGT germline references to assign V/J genes and CDR3. Reads with weak V/J assignments (E-value above 1e-6), missing CDR3, stop codons, out-of-frame junctions, or ambiguous translated residues were removed. A V3J clonotype was defined by an identical inferred V gene, J gene, and CDR3 amino acid sequence. The percentage overlap between two repertoires was calculated by dividing the number of shared unique clonotypes by the size of the smaller repertoire. Richness of each repertoire was evaluated using RTK rarefaction, the Chao1 estimator, and Recon v2.1 estimates of unobserved clonotypes. Generation probabilities were computed with OLGA for all TCRbeta clonotypes obtained by the gDNA method from several donors. This immuneACCESS table, as held by TCRdb, lists in-frame sequences with V and J called but not all clones. Of the missing ones, under half trace to an unresolved V gene in checked studies; the others have no known cause. The DNA was the basis for D and trimming; V, J and clone size are from that table. A total of 550,000 to 850,000 clones appear in this sample, over 65% of them only once. The ten largest clones capture roughly 1.7% of the sample.

The sequence joins TRBV5-1 to TRBJ2-2, and 14 junctional nucleotides match TRBD2. The sample comprised memory CD4+ T cells sorted from blood. The sample's cell subset or site label, decoded: CD45RA-negative fraction. The TCR originated in a woman aged 30 to 39 in good health. CDR3 loop: CASSLGGLAGDRIAGELFF. The nucleotide sequence is given as TGCGCCAGCAGCCTCGGGGGACTAGCGGGAGACCGCATTGCCGGGGAGCTGTTTTTT.